Given below is one T cell receptor (beta chain) in context. Its antigen is not identified. Noted time point: patch test 1, 2 weeks after DPC sensitization. This sample's treatment: therapeutic diphenylcyclopropenone sensitization with weekly scalp DPC. Germline loops: CDR1 MDHEN, CDR2 SYDVKM. V was clipped by 1 base and J by 7 bases, with 5 bases between them. The CDR3 loop spans 12 amino acids. This sample was taken from a study of human T cells and chemical hapten exposure. Study in general: Sensitization was performed using 2% DPC on a roughly 2 cm by roughly 2 cm upper inner arm skin site. Overall study results and limits: Among TCRs, those above 1 in 1000 frequency were unaffected by DPC sensitization. Expanded TCRs formed significantly more large CDR3 similarity clusters than controls.

Via MiXCR, TCRdb re-called the RACE reads, giving one row per CDR3 protein. Here the sample spans around 110,000 distinct CDR3 sequences, 9.5% to 13% being singletons. The chain employs TRBV28 and TRBJ2-1, with D unclear. The clonotype was recovered from a woman aged 45-59 years with alopecia areata. Some clones in this sample may be carry-over from other donors' samples. The source was whole blood, collected in connection with sensitization to the hapten diphenylcyclopropenone (DPC). The CDR3 DNA sequence: TGTGCCAGCAGTTTATCCCCAAATGAGCAGTTCTTC. Residues: CASSLSPNEQFF.